These T cell receptor beta chains were read from a single sample in a study of T cells in Graves' hyperthyroidism and ophthalmopathy. TCRdb re-analysed the multiplex PCR reads in MiXCR, keeping a single row per CDR3 protein. The sample lists over 650,000 distinct CDR3 sequences; roughly 17% were seen once. The specimen was blood. The receptors come from a man aged 18 to 30 with Graves' hyperthyroidism. The CDR3 runs from the conserved cysteine through the conserved F or W. Fields, in order: J gene, D gene, clone size, V gene, CDR3 DNA, CDR3 protein. D genes are given only for firm matches. The size of a clone is reported for some rows only, either as once, few or many, or as a class for expanded clones.

TRBJ2-5	TRBD2	many	TRBV2	TGTGCCAGCAGTGAATTAGCGGGAGGGGAGACCCAGTACTTC	CASSELAGGETQYF
TRBJ1-3	.	.	TRBV28	TGTGCCAGCAGTTTGGCAAGTGTATTGGGTGGAAACACCATATATTTT	CASSLASVLGGNTIYF
TRBJ2-7	.	.	TRBV19	TGTGCCAGTAGTATGTCTAGGCACTCCTACGAGCAGTACTTC	CASSMSRHSYEQYF
TRBJ2-7	TRBD1	few	TRBV27	TGTGCCAGCCGAAACTACCGGGACAGTTCCTACGAGCAGTACTTC	CASRNYRDSSYEQYF
TRBJ1-1	TRBD1	many	TRBV3-1	TGTGCCAGCAGCCACTCTTACAGGGGCGAAGAAGCTTTCTTT	CASSHSYRGEEAFF
TRBJ1-1	.	many	TRBV12-3/TRBV12-4	TGTGCCAGCAGTTTAGACGGGTACACTGAAGCTTTCTTT	CASSLDGYTEAFF
TRBJ2-2	.	few	TRBV2	TGTGCCAGCAGCGGGGAAGGAGGGACCGGGGAGCTGTTTTTT	CASSGEGGTGELFF
TRBJ1-2	.	.	TRBV4-1	TGCGCCAGCAGCCAAGGTCAGCATATTAACTATGGCTACACCTTC	CASSQGQHINYGYTF
TRBJ2-1	.	few	TRBV10-3	TGTGCCATCAGGGGTGACAATGAGCAGTTCTTC	CAIRGDNEQFF
TRBJ2-1	TRBD2	.	TRBV10-3	TGTGCCATCAGTGAGTCGCCCCCCCTAGCGGGAGCGGGGGGGCAGTTCTTC	CAISESPPLAGAGGQFF
TRBJ2-1	TRBD2	.	TRBV7-3	TGTGCCAGCAGCCAGGGACTAGCGGGAGTATTAAATGAGCAGTTCTTC	CASSQGLAGVLNEQFF
TRBJ2-6	.	many	TRBV30	TGTGCCTGGACCCTAAGGGGGGCCAACGTCCTGACTTTC	CAWTLRGANVLTF
TRBJ1-2	.	.	TRBV28	TGTGCCAGCAGTAGCCCCGCCGGTAACTATGGCTACACCTTC	CASSSPAGNYGYTF
TRBJ1-2	.	many	TRBV28	TGTGCCAGCAGTTCCCTTCCTATGAACGATGGCTACACCTTC	CASSSLPMNDGYTF
TRBJ1-2	.	many	TRBV12-3/TRBV12-4	TGTGCCAGCAGTTTACCCAGACACTATGGCTACACCTTC	CASSLPRHYGYTF
TRBJ2-1	TRBD2	.	TRBV28	TGTGCCAGCAGTTTAGTACTAGCGGGAGGGCCCAATGAGCAGTTCTTC	CASSLVLAGGPNEQFF
TRBJ2-7	.	many	TRBV5-1	TGCGCCAGCAGCACGGCCCAGCTTCCGAAGGACTACGAGCAGTACTTC	CASSTAQLPKDYEQYF
TRBJ2-2	.	.	TRBV6-1	TGTGCCGCCAGACTTGGGGCCACCGGGGAGCTGTTTTTT	CAARLGATGELFF
TRBJ2-3	.	.	TRBV5-1	TGCGCCAGCAGCTCCCCCCAGGAGATAGATGCGACAGATACGCAGTATTTT	CASSSPQEIDATDTQYF
TRBJ2-5	.	many	TRBV7-2	TGTGCCAGCAGCTTTTGGCGGACTGATGGCATCAAGACCCAGTACTTC	CASSFWRTDGIKTQYF
TRBJ2-2	.	once	TRBV5-1	TGCGCCAGCCGGCCCGGGACACAGAACACCGGGGAGCTGTTTTTT	CASRPGTQNTGELFF
TRBJ1-1	.	.	TRBV12-3/TRBV12-4	TGTGCCAGCAGGCTCCCCGGGGAGAACACTGAAGCTTTCTTT	CASRLPGENTEAFF
TRBJ2-7	TRBD1	many	TRBV3-1	TGTGCCAGCAGCCAAACAGGGGATTGGGAGCAGTACTTC	CASSQTGDWEQYF
TRBJ2-1	TRBD2	.	TRBV5-8	TGTGCCAGCAGCTGGGGGGGGGACTCCTACAATGAGCAGTTCTTC	CASSWGGDSYNEQFF
TRBJ1-2	.	many	TRBV2	TGTGCCAGCAGTCCGACAGGCCCCGGCTACACCTTC	CASSPTGPGYTF
TRBJ1-1	.	many	TRBV11-2	TGTGCCAGCAGCCCCTACAGTGGCTCCGAAGCTTTCTTT	CASSPYSGSEAFF
TRBJ1-2	.	.	TRBV7-9	TGTGCCAGCAGCTCGACAGATATCGGCTTCAATGGCTACACCTTC	CASSSTDIGFNGYTF
TRBJ1-3	.	many	TRBV18	TGTGCCAGCTCCGCACTACAGGGAAGCCTTGGAAACACCATATATTTT	CASSALQGSLGNTIYF
TRBJ1-3	.	few	TRBV29-1	TGCAGCGTCGGAGAAGGGGAAAATGGAAACACCATATATTTT	CSVGEGENGNTIYF
TRBJ2-7	TRBD2	many	TRBV30	TGTGCCTGGGCACACGGGACTAGCGGGGCGTACGAGCAGTACTTC	CAWAHGTSGAYEQYF
TRBJ2-1	.	few	TRBV5-1	TGCGCCAGCAGCCTACTAGAGGATGAGCAGTTCTTC	CASSLLEDEQFF
TRBJ1-5	.	.	TRBV20-1	TGCAGTGCTATCCGGGACACTGATCAGCCCCAGCATTTT	CSAIRDTDQPQHF
TRBJ2-6	TRBD2	many	TRBV2	TGTGCCAGCAGTCGGGAGGGAGTGGCTGGGGCCAACGTCCTGACTTTC	CASSREGVAGANVLTF
TRBJ2-3	TRBD1	.	TRBV5-1	TGCGCCAGCAGCTTGGTCCCAGCAGGGGGCGTAGATACGCAGTATTTT	CASSLVPAGGVDTQYF
TRBJ2-2	.	few	TRBV4-2	TGTGCCAGCAGCCAAGACTCTTTCACAGGGGCGGGGACCGGGGAGCTGTTTTTT	CASSQDSFTGAGTGELFF
TRBJ2-3	.	many	TRBV7-9	TGTGCCAGCCCTTCAGATACGCAGTATTTT	CASPSDTQYF
TRBJ1-2	TRBD1	.	TRBV30	TGTGCCTGGAGCCCACGGACAGGTTTGGGCTACACCTTC	CAWSPRTGLGYTF
TRBJ1-1	.	few	TRBV5-1	TGCGCCAGCAGCTTGGTTGCGGGGGATACTGAAGCTTTCTTT	CASSLVAGDTEAFF
TRBJ2-7	.	once	TRBV9	TGTGCCAGCAGCAGAGAGGCCACCGCTCGGGACGAGCAGTACTTC	CASSREATARDEQYF
TRBJ1-6	.	few	TRBV24-1	TGTGCCACCAGTGATGCCGACAGCTCCTATAATTCACCCCTCCACTTT	CATSDADSSYNSPLHF
TRBJ2-7	TRBD1	.	TRBV20-1	TGCAGTGCTAGTGGTCGACAGGGGCATTACGAGCAGTACTTC	CSASGRQGHYEQYF
TRBJ1-6	.	few	TRBV19	TGTGCCAGTAGTAGGAGACAGAATTCACCCCTCCACTTT	CASSRRQNSPLHF
TRBJ2-1	.	many	TRBV20-1	TGCAGTGCTAGGGGGGGGATGCAGGGGGCCTACAATGAGCAGTTCTTC	CSARGGMQGAYNEQFF
TRBJ1-1	TRBD1	few	TRBV25-1	TGTGCCAGCAGAACAACAGGGGGGCCGAACACTGAAGCTTTCTTT	CASRTTGGPNTEAFF
TRBJ2-3	TRBD2	many	TRBV27	TGTGCCAGCGGGAGGGTCGGCACAGATACGCAGTATTTT	CASGRVGTDTQYF
TRBJ2-1	TRBD2	many	TRBV12-3/TRBV12-4	TGTGCCAGCAGCTTAGGACTAGCGGATGAGCAGTTCTTC	CASSLGLADEQFF
TRBJ1-2	TRBD1	.	TRBV27	TGTGCCAGCAGTCCCTGGTCAGGGGGCTTGAACTATGGCTACACCTTC	CASSPWSGGLNYGYTF